The 32 T cell receptor beta chains below come from one sample, sequenced in a study of blood T cell repertoires in COVID-19. Sequencing was performed with immunoSEQ multiplex PCR; in TCRdb, only in-frame clones are kept and a portion is missing. Of about 44,000 clones in the sample, about 87% are singletons; the top ten hold over 1%. The source material was peripheral blood. Receptor source: a woman aged 40 to 49 with acute or convalescent COVID-19.

The chain recombines TRBV7-9 with TRBJ2-5; D may be TRBD1 (6 bases). CDR1 is SEHNR and CDR2 is FQNEAQ in the germline V gene (reference sequence). The CDR3 is 13 residues long. The germline V and J ends were trimmed by 6 bases and 2 bases, with 10 bases remaining between them. CDR3 amino acids: CASRPQGQETQYF. The CDR3 DNA is TGTGCCAGCAGGCCACAGGGACAAGAGACCCAGTACTTC.

V is TRBV2 and J is TRBJ2-2; 13 bases align to TRBD2. Germline CDR1 is SNHLY and CDR2 is FYNNEI. The V and J ends lost 6 bases and 7 bases, in that order; junction bases with no gene match: 2. The CDR3 has 14 amino acids. The CDR3 loop is CASRWTSGSGELFF. Here the CDR3 DNA reads TGTGCCAGCAGATGGACTAGCGGGAGCGGGGAGCTGTTTTTT.

As regards this clone: This likely comes from a read error, as the CDR3 has no conserved phenylalanine or tryptophan at its end. This chain connects TRBV11-2 to TRBJ1-2, with 10 bases identical to TRBD1. The CDR3 contains 13 residues. Losses at the gene ends were 5 bases for V and 7 bases for J; bases not matched to a gene: 4. Per the germline V gene, CDR1 is SGHAT and CDR2 is FQNNGV. This chain's CDR3 is CASSLGTGAGYTL. The CDR3 nucleotides are TGTGCCAGCAGCCTCGGGACAGGGGCTGGCTACACCCTC.

The V and J genes are TRBV19 and TRBJ1-1, with TRBD1 identical over 9 bases. V gave up 5 bases and J gave up 1 base; unmatched junction bases: 5. This CDR3 region has 15 residues. Germline V CDR1 and CDR2: LNHDA, SQIVND (reference sequence). As DNA, the CDR3 is TGTGCCAGTAGTCTCCGACAGGGGGGGAACACTGAAGCTTTCTTT. This translates into CASSLRQGGNTEAFF.

V gene TRBV28 combines with J gene TRBJ1-2; 10 nucleotides agree with TRBD1. The CDR3 is 14 residues long. The germline CDR1 and CDR2 sequences are MDHEN and SYDVKM. Trimming removed 6 bases from V and 4 bases from J; junction bases left unmatched: 5. Here the CDR3 reads CASRRQGASYGYTF. The CDR3, as DNA: TGTGCCAGCAGAAGACAGGGGGCCTCCTATGGCTACACCTTC.

This clone was counted a single time. The chain joins TRBV20-1 to TRBJ2-7; TRBD1 is a possible D gene (5 bases). The V and J ends lost 3 bases and 2 bases respectively, with 5 bases between them. Germline CDR1 is DFQATT and CDR2 is SNEGSKA (reference sequence). The CDR3 length is 11 residues. The CDR3 here is CSARGPYEQYF. CDR3 coding DNA: TGCAGTGCTAGGGGGCCCTACGAGCAGTACTTC.

The chain employs TRBV7-3 and TRBJ2-3; D unclear. Germline-derived CDR1 and CDR2 are SGHTA and FQGTGA. The CDR3 loop spans 12 amino acids. V gave up 4 bases and J gave up 0 bases, with 2 bases separating them. The CDR3 bases are TGTGCCAGCAGCTCTAGCACAGATACGCAGTATTTT. Amino acid sequence: CASSSSTDTQYF.

The sample holds a few counts of this clone. The V gene is TRBV19, the J gene TRBJ1-2; TRBD1 agrees at 7 bases. The CDR3 covers 15 residues. The V and J ends lost 7 bases and 0 bases, in that order; junction bases with no gene match: 8. CDR1 and CDR2 (germline): LNHDA, SQIVND (reference sequence). This CDR3 reads CASTGTVVSNYGYTF. The CDR3 coding sequence is TGTGCCAGTACCGGGACAGTAGTATCTAACTATGGCTACACCTTC.

The rearrangement links TRBV5-1 to TRBJ2-7, with 8 bases lining up with TRBD1. Germline V gives CDR1 SGHRS, CDR2 YFSETQ. V gave up 4 bases and J gave up 5 bases; unmatched junction bases: 8. CDR3 length: 14 amino acids. CDR3 sequence: CASSVGQGFDEQYF. CDR3 nucleotides: TGCGCCAGCAGCGTCGGACAGGGTTTCGACGAGCAGTACTTC.

The chain links TRBV20-1 to TRBJ1-2; the D is unclear. Trimming shortened V by 2 bases and J by 8 bases, and 9 bases separated the two germline ends. Germline lookup yields CDR1 DFQATT and CDR2 SNEGSKA (reference sequence). The CDR3 totals 11 residues. The CDR3 is CSARHNKGYTF. In DNA, the CDR3 is TGCAGTGCTAGACACAATAAGGGCTACACCTTC.

V is TRBV30 and J is TRBJ2-5, with 9 nucleotides matching TRBD2. Trimming at V came to 2 bases and at J to 7 bases, leaving 5 bases not matched to a gene. Germline CDR1 and CDR2: GTSNPN and SVGIG (reference sequence). CDR3 size: 13 residues. CDR3 amino acids: CAWSLRGRGTQYF. CDR3 sequence (DNA): TGTGCCTGGAGTTTGCGCGGGAGGGGGACCCAGTACTTC. The full variable domain, with the rest looked up from reference TRBV30 and TRBJ2-5, is SQTIHQWPATLVQPVGSPLSLECTVEGTSNPNLYWYRQAAGRGLQLLFYSVGIGQISSEVPQNLSASRPQDRQFILSSKKLLLSDSGFYLCAWSLRGRGTQYFGPGTRLLVL.

The chain has TRBV27 and TRBJ1-2; 9 bases map to TRBD1. Germline assignment: CDR1 MNHEY and CDR2 SMNVEV (reference sequence). The CDR3 totals 16 residues. The junction had 9 bases not matched to a gene; V was cut back by 5 bases and J by 2 bases. Here the CDR3 DNA reads TGTGCCAGCAGTACCCGGACAGGGGCCCAGAACTATGGCTACACCTTC. This codes for CASSTRTGAQNYGYTF.

This chain links TRBV6-5 with TRBJ2-7, with D perhaps TRBD2 (5 bases). This CDR3 has 13 residues. Per the germline V gene, CDR1 is MNHEY and CDR2 is SVGAGI. V was shortened by 4 bases and J by 5 bases, with 12 bases between the two germline ends. CDR3 sequence: CASSSPRGNEQYF. DNA for the CDR3: TGTGCCAGCAGTTCACCCCGAGGGAACGAGCAGTACTTC.

The chain has TRBV7-3 and TRBJ2-3; D not resolved. Trimming left V 1 base short and J 5 bases short, with 7 bases between. Germline CDR1 reads SGHTA; CDR2 reads FQGTGA. The CDR3 totals 13 residues. The CDR3 is CASSLNQLDTQYF. In DNA form, the CDR3 reads TGTGCCAGCAGCTTAAACCAACTAGATACGCAGTATTTT.

The V call is TRBV19, the J call TRBJ1-4; 8 bases are a match to TRBD1. CDR3 size: 16 residues. J was trimmed by 8 bases and V by 4 bases; bases with no gene match: 12. From germline, CDR1 is LNHDA and CDR2 SQIVND (reference sequence). As DNA, the CDR3 is TGTGCCAGTAGTACCACCCAGGGGGCGCTTGGGGAAAAACTGTTTTTT. It translates to CASSTTQGALGEKLFF.

The chain joins TRBV6-6 to TRBJ1-6; TRBD1 matches at 7 bases. The V segment lost 4 bases and the J segment 6 bases; nucleotides outside the gene matches: 6. Looked up from germline, CDR1 is MNHNY and CDR2 is SVGAGI (reference sequence). The CDR3 spans 15 residues. This CDR3 is CASSSSGQVNSPLHF. In DNA form, the CDR3 reads TGTGCCAGCAGTTCGTCCGGACAGGTTAATTCACCCCTCCACTTT.

The V and J genes are TRBV10-3 and TRBJ1-1, with D possibly matching TRBD1 (6 bases). The V end was cut by 6 bases, the J end by 0 bases, with 11 bases between. Germline CDR1 and CDR2: ENHRY and SYGVKD. The CDR3 length is 14 residues. Written as DNA, the CDR3 is TGTGCCATCAGACCTGGACAGTTGAACACTGAAGCTTTCTTT. Translation gives CAIRPGQLNTEAFF.

The CDR3 bases are TGTGCCAGCAGCTTCTTAGCAGCTGGAAACACCATATATTTT. The encoded protein is CASSFLAAGNTIYF. The V and J genes are TRBV7-9 and TRBJ1-3; D gene uncertain. CDR1 is SEHNR and CDR2 is FQNEAQ in the germline V gene (reference sequence). With 3 bases removed from V and 2 bases from J, the gap between germline ends came to 8 bases. This CDR3 spans 14 amino acids.

J is TRBJ1-6 and V is TRBV3-1 (or the pseudogene TRBV3-2); possible D gene TRBD1, 5 bases. V was shortened by 10 bases and J by 6 bases, with 13 bases between the two germline ends. The CDR3 is 13 residues long. Germline V CDR1 and CDR2: LGHDT, YNNKEL (reference sequence). CDR3 sequence (DNA): TGTGCCACCGCTAGGGGCGCTAATTCACCCCTCCACTTT. Its translation is CATARGANSPLHF.

The CDR3 DNA reads as TGCAGCGTTGAAGATCATGGAGGGGCGAAAGAGACCCAGTACTTC. This codes for CSVEDHGGAKETQYF. The chain has TRBV29-1 and TRBJ2-5; D possibly corresponds to TRBD2 (6 bases). The CDR3 extends over 15 amino acids. Germline CDR1 and CDR2: SQVTM and ANQGSEA. V dropped 0 bases and J dropped 3 bases, with 14 bases sitting between them.

This chain uses TRBV10-3 with TRBJ2-2; 11 nucleotides match TRBD2. Germline V gene data show CDR1 as ENHRY and CDR2 as SYGVKD. Trimming cost V 2 bases and J 4 bases; bases outside gene matches: 6. The CDR3 runs 17 residues. Here the CDR3 reads CAISEGIAGGVTGELFF. In nucleotides, the CDR3 is TGTGCCATCAGTGAGGGAATAGCGGGAGGGGTCACCGGGGAGCTGTTTTTT.

This chain links TRBV7-9 with TRBJ1-1; D is uncertain. The CDR3 is made up of 15 amino acids. Trimming took 1 base from V and 1 from J, leaving 10 bases between them. Germline V gives CDR1 SEHNR, CDR2 FQNEAQ (reference sequence). The CDR3 region is CASSLGAGRNTEAFF. The DNA of the CDR3 is TGTGCCAGCAGCTTAGGGGCCGGGAGGAACACTGAAGCTTTCTTT. Full variable domain (remainder filled in from reference TRBV7-9 and TRBJ1-1): DTGVSQNPRHKITKRGQNVTFRCDPISEHNRLYWYRQTLGQGPEFLTYFQNEAQLEKSRLLSDRFSAERPKGSFSTLEIQRTEQGDSAMYLCASSLGAGRNTEAFFGQGTRLTVV.

The rearrangement uses TRBV5-4 and TRBJ1-1, with a possible D match to TRBD1 (5 bases). V lost 4 bases and J lost 1, with 8 bases in between. Germline CDR1 is SGHNT and CDR2 is YYREEE (reference sequence). This CDR3 comprises 13 residues. The CDR3 here is CASSPGQNTEAFF. DNA of the CDR3: TGTGCCAGCAGCCCTGGACAGAACACTGAAGCTTTCTTT.

V is TRBV7-9 and J is TRBJ2-5; 10 bases map to TRBD2. Germline-derived CDR1 and CDR2 are SEHNR and FQNEAQ (reference sequence). V dropped 3 bases and J dropped 5; count of bases not matched to a gene: 3. The CDR3 covers 14 residues. The CDR3 is CASSLTSGFETQYF. The CDR3 nucleotides read TGTGCCAGCAGCTTGACTAGCGGGTTCGAGACCCAGTACTTC.

The V call is TRBV5-1, the J call TRBJ2-1; 10 bases are a match to TRBD1. After removal of 4 bases from V and 9 bases from J, the junction contained 13 bases not matched to a gene. Germline-derived CDR1 and CDR2 are SGHRS and YFSETQ. This CDR3 is 16 amino acids long. CDR3 in amino acids: CASSRGTGASFSEQFF. CDR3 DNA: TGCGCCAGCAGCAGGGGGACAGGGGCCTCGTTTAGTGAGCAGTTCTTC.

This chain joins TRBV5-8 and TRBJ1-1, with a tentative D call TRBD1 (6 bases). The CDR3 spans 13 residues. Germline V gene sequence: CDR1 SGHTS, CDR2 YDEGEE. V lost 3 bases and J lost 4, with 10 bases in between. The DNA of the CDR3 is TGTGCCAGCAGCTGGCGACAGGCCACTGAAGCTTTCTTT. Amino acids: CASSWRQATEAFF. The variable domain in full, completed from reference TRBV5-8 and TRBJ1-1, reads EAGVTQSPTHLIKTRGQQATLRCSPISGHTSVYWYQQALGLGLQFLLWYDEGEERNRGNFPPRFSGRQFPNYSSELNVNALELEDSALYLCASSWRQATEAFFGQGTRLTVV.

The CDR3 sequence is CASSFQGGQPQHF. DNA of the CDR3: TGTGCCAGTAGTTTTCAGGGCGGTCAGCCCCAGCATTTT. The chain couples TRBV19 to TRBJ1-5, with D perhaps matching TRBD1 (5 bases). Germline V gene lookup returns CDR1 LNHDA and CDR2 SQIVND (reference sequence). The CDR3 is 13 residues long. V dropped 5 bases and J dropped 6 bases, with 11 bases sitting between them.

The chain has TRBV7-2 and TRBJ1-1, with 12 bases aligning to TRBD1. The trim removed 5 bases at V and 4 bases at J, leaving 5 bases unmatched. The CDR3 has 15 residues. From germline, CDR1 is SGHTA and CDR2 FQGNSA. The DNA for the CDR3 is TGTGCCAGCAGCCTAAAGGGACAGGGGGCCACTGAAGCTTTCTTT. Residues: CASSLKGQGATEAFF.

This CDR3 is CASTPSGNSPLHF. The CDR3 DNA sequence: TGCGCCAGCACCCCCAGCGGTAATTCACCCCTCCACTTT. The rearrangement uses TRBV10-2 and TRBJ1-6; D gene unclear. V shed 7 bases and J shed 6 bases, with 10 bases lying between them. The germline CDR1 and CDR2 sequences are WSHSY and SAAADI. The CDR3 is 13 residues long.

For the CDR3, the DNA is TGTGCCAGCAGCTTAGGGACTAGCGGGCGGCGCTCCTACAATGAGCAGTTCTTC. Translated: CASSLGTSGRRSYNEQFF. The chain is built from TRBV7-9 and TRBJ2-1; 11 bases align to TRBD2. Germline V gene data show CDR1 as SEHNR and CDR2 as FQNEAQ (reference sequence). This CDR3 region has 18 residues. J was trimmed by 0 bases and V by 1 base; bases with no gene match: 5.

The chain carries TRBV5-4 and TRBJ1-2, with TRBD1 as a possible D gene (6 bases). The CDR3 has 13 residues. Germline V lookup: CDR1 SGHNT, CDR2 YYREEE (reference sequence). V was trimmed by 1 base and J by 8 bases, leaving 12 bases between them. The CDR3 bases are TGTGCCAGCAGCTTGACCCAGGGGTCAGGCTACACCTTC. It encodes CASSLTQGSGYTF.

V usage is TRBV3-1 (or the pseudogene TRBV3-2) and J usage is TRBJ1-6, with 7 bases matching TRBD1. The germline V gene encodes CDR1 LGHDT and CDR2 YNNKEL (reference sequence). The CDR3 spans 14 residues. The trim removed 1 base at V and 7 bases at J, leaving 1 base unmatched. The CDR3 nucleotides are TGTGCCAGCAGCCAAGCGACAGGGAATTCACCCCTCCACTTT. Translating gives CASSQATGNSPLHF.